The 26 T cell receptor beta chains listed next were all sequenced from one sample in a study of vaccination effects on CD4 cells after COVID-19. Clones were read by immunoSEQ multiplex PCR, and TCRdb kept only the in-frame ones, dropping some. This sample yields about 64,000 clones, of which under 85% are seen a single time; around 25% belongs to the top ten. Isolating CD4+ T cells followed less than 12 days of culture. For these TCRs, the target antigens are not known. Sequences were derived from CD4+ T cells from PBMCs cultured without peptide, sampled before COVID-19 vaccination. The receptors here all came from a human donor who had a prior SARS-CoV-2 infection.

J is TRBJ2-5 and V is TRBV18; D assignment may be TRBD1 or TRBD2 (5 bases each). The CDR3 contains 15 residues. The V gene lost 0 bases and the J gene lost 3 bases, with 11 bases spanning the gap. Germline loops: CDR1 KGHSH, CDR2 LQKENI. The CDR3 protein is CASSPPGRHKETQYF. Written as DNA, the CDR3 is TGTGCCAGCTCACCACCGGGACGCCATAAAGAGACCCAGTACTTC.

This chain links TRBV27 with TRBJ2-5, with D possibly TRBD1 on 6 matching bases. CDR1 is MNHEY, CDR2 SMNVEV, per germline (reference sequence). This CDR3 has 14 residues. V shed 3 bases and J shed 5 bases, with 13 bases lying between them. Here the CDR3 reads CASSFQQGLETQYF. The CDR3 DNA is TGTGCCAGCAGTTTCCAACAGGGTCTGGAGACCCAGTACTTC.

The V and J genes are TRBV5-6 and TRBJ2-3; no clear D. Germline V gene lookup returns CDR1 SGHDT and CDR2 YYEEEE. This CDR3 is built from 17 residues. Between the trimmed V and J ends, which lost 6 bases and 2 bases, there was a span of 22 bases. CDR3 amino acids: CASNQFSDSSLTDTQYF. For the CDR3, the DNA is TGTGCCAGCAACCAATTCTCCGATTCATCACTCACAGATACGCAGTATTTT. Variable domain in full (rest from reference TRBV5-6 and TRBJ2-3): DAGVTQSPTHLIKTRGQQVTLRCSPKSGHDTVSWYQQALGQGPQFIFQYYEEEERQRGNFPDRFSGHQFPNYSSELNVNALLLGDSALYLCASNQFSDSSLTDTQYFGPGTRLTVL.

The rearrangement uses TRBV18 and TRBJ1-3; D unclear. The ends were cut back, 6 bases at V and 4 bases at J, with 22 bases in the middle. This CDR3 has 17 residues. Germline loops: CDR1 KGHSH, CDR2 LQKENI. The CDR3, as DNA: TGTGCCAGCTCCCAGGTATTTCCGCAGGCCGCGGGAAACACCATATATTTT. This sequence encodes CASSQVFPQAAGNTIYF.

A few counts support this clone. The chain joins TRBV6-5 to TRBJ1-2; TRBD1 is a possible D gene (6 bases). This CDR3 has 15 amino acids. Trimming took 2 bases from V and 1 from J, leaving 11 bases between them. Germline V gives CDR1 MNHEY, CDR2 SVGAGI. The CDR3 region has the DNA TGTGCCAGCAGTTACGAACAGGGTATTAACTATGGCTACACCTTC. Translated: CASSYEQGINYGYTF.

This chain connects TRBV19 to TRBJ2-5; D may correspond to TRBD1 or TRBD2 (5 bases each). This CDR3 is built from 15 residues. Trimming removed 4 bases from V and 2 bases from J, with 14 bases in between. Germline lookup yields CDR1 LNHDA and CDR2 SQIVND (reference sequence). CDR3 in DNA: TGTGCCAGTAGTAGAGTCGGGACCCGTCAAGAGACCCAGTACTTC. This encodes CASSRVGTRQETQYF.

CDR3 amino acids: CASSDLLATRYGYTF. CDR3 bases: TGTGCCAGCAGTGATTTGCTAGCTACCCGCTATGGCTACACCTTC. The chain uses TRBV6-1 and TRBJ1-2; D uncertain. Trimming removed 3 bases at V and 4 bases at J, with 15 bases between. There are 15 residues in the CDR3. The germline CDR1 and CDR2 sequences are MNHNS and SASEGT.

In regard to this clone: The limits of the CDR3 on the DNA are not certain, so only TCRdb's listed CDR3 is given. The V gene is TRBV24-1, the J gene TRBJ2-1; the table gives TRBD1 as D, unverified against the DNA. Inclusive of both ends, the CDR3 amounts to 14 amino acids. Germline V CDR1 and CDR2: KGHDR, SFDVKD. The CDR3: CATSDLRVATGTFF.

This chain links TRBV6-5 with TRBJ1-6; TRBD1 matches 8 bases. With 4 bases clipped from V and 10 bases from J, the junction kept 6 bases outside the gene matches. The CDR3 has 14 amino acids. Germline CDR1 and CDR2: MNHEY and SVGAGI. The CDR3 coding sequence is TGTGCCAGCAGTTCCGGACAGGGCAACTCACCCCTCCACTTT. It encodes CASSSGQGNSPLHF.

This rearrangement joins TRBV7-2 to TRBJ1-4; D possibly corresponds to TRBD1 (6 bases). CDR1 and CDR2 from the germline V gene are SGHTA and FQGNSA. The CDR3 is 15 residues long. V was trimmed by 1 base and J by 7 bases, leaving 13 bases between them. The DNA of the CDR3 is TGTGCCAGCAGCTTAGACTGGGGGGCGGGTGAAAAACTGTTTTTT. Its translation is CASSLDWGAGEKLFF.

This clone was seen more than once but under ten times. The chain couples TRBV18 to TRBJ1-6; D gene unclear. Trimming removed 3 bases from V and 10 bases from J, with 16 bases in between. The CDR3 contains 15 residues. Germline CDR1 is KGHSH and CDR2 is LQKENI. DNA of the CDR3: TGTGCCAGCTCACCTTCATATAGGACGGAATCACCCCTCCACTTT. It codes for CASSPSYRTESPLHF.

This clone was counted only a few times. V and J are TRBV19 and TRBJ1-1; D uncertain. The CDR3 has 16 amino acids. The germline V and J ends were trimmed by 4 bases and 10 bases, with 25 bases remaining between them. Germline lookup yields CDR1 LNHDA and CDR2 SQIVND (reference sequence). CDR3 sequence (DNA): TGTGCCAGTAGTACCTCTGTATCAGCGCCGGTGAGCGGAGCTTTCTTT. Its translation is CASSTSVSAPVSGAFF.

J is TRBJ1-5 and V is TRBV6-5; D might be TRBD1 (6 bases). Looked up from germline, CDR1 is MNHEY and CDR2 is SVGAGI. The CDR3 contains 13 residues. The V gene lost 7 bases and the J gene lost 6 bases, with 13 bases spanning the gap. CDR3 nucleotide sequence: TGTGCCAGCACAACAGGGAATAGTCAGCCCCAGCATTTT. As protein: CASTTGNSQPQHF.

CDR3 DNA sequence: TGTGCCAGCAGCTTAGATGGGGCAGGGAGCACAGATACGCAGTATTTT. This gives the protein CASSLDGAGSTDTQYF. The chain carries TRBV7-9 and TRBJ2-3; D might be TRBD1 (5 bases). The length of the CDR3 is 16 residues. Trimming pared 1 base from V and 0 bases from J, leaving 11 bases between. Per germline, CDR1 SEHNR and CDR2 FQNEAQ (reference sequence).

The rearrangement joins TRBV2 to TRBJ1-4; the match to TRBD1 covers 10 bases. The J segment lost 8 bases and the V segment lost 8 bases, leaving 20 bases of the junction unmatched. CDR1 and CDR2 (germline): SNHLY, FYNNEI. This CDR3 spans 18 amino acids. The chain's CDR3 is CASLPPSGTGDRTEKLFF. In DNA, the CDR3 is TGTGCCAGCCTACCCCCAAGCGGGACAGGGGATCGGACGGAAAAACTGTTTTTT.

This rearrangement joins TRBV5-1 to TRBJ2-1, with D tentatively TRBD1 (5 bases). Germline V gives CDR1 SGHRS, CDR2 YFSETQ. The CDR3 is 15 amino acids. Trimming cost V 0 bases and J 2 bases, with 9 bases left between them. CDR3 protein: CASSLVSGPYNEQFF. The CDR3, as DNA: TGCGCCAGCAGCTTGGTTTCAGGGCCCTACAATGAGCAGTTCTTC.

The chain links TRBV11-2 to TRBJ2-3; 12 bases agree with TRBD2. The CDR3 contains 14 residues. J was trimmed by 6 bases and V by 2 bases; bases with no gene match: 0. Germline V gene lookup returns CDR1 SGHAT and CDR2 FQNNGV. The CDR3 sequence: CASSLLAGGDTQYF. The CDR3 DNA follows: TGTGCCAGCAGCTTACTAGCGGGAGGGGATACGCAGTATTTT.

This clone was observed once. The CDR3 protein is CAISDTRVGTDTQYF. CDR3 in DNA: TGTGCCATCAGTGACACCAGGGTAGGGACAGATACGCAGTATTTT. The chain employs TRBV10-3 and TRBJ2-3; weak D call: TRBD1 (5 bases). The CDR3 has 15 amino acids. The V end was cut by 3 bases, the J end by 3 bases, with 13 bases between. The V gene's germline CDR1 is ENHRY and CDR2 SYGVKD.

V and J are TRBV6-5 and TRBJ2-7; D possibly corresponds to TRBD1 (6 bases). The length of the CDR3 is 12 residues. Germline V gene lookup returns CDR1 MNHEY and CDR2 SVGAGI. Trimming left V 6 bases short and J 7 bases short, with 13 bases between. CDR3 sequence (DNA): TGTGCCAGCAGCCAGGGGCGAGGGGAGCAGTACTTC. Its translation is CASSQGRGEQYF.

The chain links TRBV5-4 to TRBJ2-5; 9 bases match TRBD2. Trimming took 3 bases from V and 3 from J; bases not matched to a gene: 12. This CDR3 has 17 amino acids. Germline lookup yields CDR1 SGHNT and CDR2 YYREEE (reference sequence). The CDR3 sequence is CASSSFGETSGEETQYF. In DNA, the CDR3 is TGTGCCAGCAGCTCCTTCGGAGAGACTAGCGGAGAAGAGACCCAGTACTTC. Filled out from reference TRBV5-4 and TRBJ2-5, the complete variable domain reads ETGVTQSPTHLIKTRGQQVTLRCSSQSGHNTVSWYQQALGQGPQFIFQYYREEENGRGNFPPRFSGLQFPNYSSELNVNALELDDSALYLCASSSFGETSGEETQYFGPGTRLLVL.

In this sample, this clone turned up a few times. The gene calls are TRBV2 and TRBJ2-3; the match to TRBD1 covers 8 bases. V was pared by 4 bases and J by 4 bases, with 4 bases of the junction left unmatched. Germline CDR1 and CDR2: SNHLY and FYNNEI. The CDR3 totals 14 residues. The CDR3 DNA sequence: TGTGCCAGCAGTGCGGACAGGGTCGCAGATACGCAGTATTTT. Translation: CASSADRVADTQYF.

The chain joins TRBV5-4 to TRBJ1-4; 10 nucleotides align to TRBD1. CDR3 length equals 16 residues. The junction had 9 bases not matched to a gene; V was cut back by 5 bases and J by 5 bases. Germline loops: CDR1 SGHNT, CDR2 YYREEE (reference sequence). The CDR3 loop reads CASSSARTGGNEKLFF. CDR3 nucleotides: TGTGCCAGCAGTTCGGCCCGGACAGGGGGGAATGAAAAACTGTTTTTT.

The CDR3 DNA reads TGTGCCAGCAGCTTAGCCCCCAACTGGACCAGCCGGCACGGGAACACTGAAGCTTTCTTT. This gives the protein CASSLAPNWTSRHGNTEAFF. The chain links TRBV11-3 to TRBJ1-1; D remains ambiguous. Trimming left V 1 base short and J 1 base short, with 25 bases between. This CDR3 region has 20 residues. CDR1 is SGHNT, CDR2 YENEEA, per germline.

The rearrangement links TRBV2 to TRBJ2-3; D might be TRBD2 (6 bases). Germline assignment: CDR1 SNHLY and CDR2 FYNNEI. V was clipped by 5 bases and J by 2 bases, with 14 bases between them. The CDR3 extends over 15 amino acids. The DNA for the CDR3 is TGTGCCAGCAGTTTGGACCGCGGGGTCACAGATACGCAGTATTTT. Amino acid sequence: CASSLDRGVTDTQYF.

This chain connects TRBV10-3 to TRBJ1-1; no clear D gene. The CDR3 length is 12 residues. Trimming stripped 3 bases from V and 5 bases from J, with 7 bases between. Germline lookup yields CDR1 ENHRY and CDR2 SYGVKD. The CDR3 spells CAISEVFTEAFF. CDR3 coding DNA: TGTGCCATCAGTGAAGTTTTTACTGAAGCTTTCTTT.

This chain links TRBV28 with TRBJ1-2; 8 bases line up with TRBD1. This CDR3 comprises 16 residues. With 4 bases clipped from V and 5 bases from J, the junction kept 12 bases outside the gene matches. Germline CDR1 MDHEN, CDR2 SYDVKM. The CDR3 here is CASSSLLGQGNYGYTF. The CDR3, as DNA: TGTGCCAGCAGTTCTCTTTTAGGACAGGGAAATTATGGCTACACCTTC.